The T cell receptor beta chain described here comes from a study of Graves' ophthalmopathy and Graves' hyperthyroidism. Across the whole study: Peripheral blood was collected at initial diagnosis, before any treatment.

As for this clonotype: Its antigen is as yet unknown. A single base separates this from a much larger clone, so it may be a read error.

The TCR beta CDR3 regions underwent amplification from RNA transcripts. HTBI primers were used in a first-round RT-PCR, which preceded a second-round multiplex PCR. MiXCR, applied by TCRdb to the multiplex PCR reads, yields one record per CDR3 protein. Here the sample spans some 410,000 distinct CDR3 sequences, around 20% being singletons. Whole-study results and caveats: Blood contained most expanded thyroid clonotypes exceeding 0.001 frequency.

The evidence that diagnosis relied on was clinical symptoms, serum thyroxine, TRAb, thyroid ultrasound and orbital computed tomography. The PBMCs were taken from around 10 ml of fresh peripheral blood. The clonotype was recovered from a woman in her late teens or twenties with stable Graves' hyperthyroidism. Sequencing was done on a sample of peripheral blood.

CDR3 DNA: TGTGCCAGCATGGACAGGGGTTCTGAAGCTTTCTTT. It specifies CASMDRGSEAFF. The chain couples TRBV2 to TRBJ1-1; 9 nucleotides align to TRBD1. V was pared by 7 bases and J by 6 bases, with 3 bases of the junction left unmatched. CDR1 is SNHLY, CDR2 FYNNEI, per germline. This CDR3 region has 12 residues.